Listed below are T cell receptor beta chains from one sample, sequenced in a study of identical twins. TCRdb processed the 5' RACE reads anew with MiXCR; each CDR3 protein has one entry. Seen here are roughly 700,000 distinct CDR3 sequences, over 8.5% observed once, and the top ten hold 0.98%. A further study also used this sample, focusing on yellow fever vaccine responses in identical twins.

The material sequenced was PBMCs. The receptors shown here come from a woman younger than 30 in good health. Both conserved end residues are part of each CDR3. The D gene is left open where the match is weak. Part of the rows lack a size; the others show once, few, many or a class for expanded clones.

j_call,v_call,d_call,clone_size,cdr3_nt,cdr3_aa
TRBJ2-3,TRBV12-3/TRBV12-4,TRBD1,.,TGTGCCAGCAGTTTTTGGCAGGGGGCGTCCACAGATACGCAGTATTTT,CASSFWQGASTDTQYF
TRBJ1-1,TRBV6-1,.,few,TGTGCCAGCAGTGAAGAAAGGGGATTCGGCACTGAAGCTTTCTTT,CASSEERGFGTEAFF
TRBJ2-7,TRBV20-1,.,many,TGCAGTGCTAGAGGCGGCCAGGACTACGAGCAGTACTTC,CSARGGQDYEQYF
TRBJ2-4,TRBV7-9,.,many,TGTGCCAGCAGTTTGGCGCTAGCCAAAAACATTCAGTACTTC,CASSLALAKNIQYF
TRBJ2-5,TRBV20-1,TRBD2,many,TGCAGTGCTGGGGAACTAGCGCTAGAGACCCAGTACTTC,CSAGELALETQYF
TRBJ1-5,TRBV12-3/TRBV12-4,.,many,TGTGCCAGCAGCCGTGGGCCGGATAGCAATCAGCCCCAGCATTTT,CASSRGPDSNQPQHF
TRBJ2-1,TRBV15,TRBD1,many,TGTGCCACCAGCGGGGAGCGGACAGGGATATACAATGAGCAGTTCTTC,CATSGERTGIYNEQFF
TRBJ2-1,TRBV19,TRBD2,.,TGTGCCAGTACCATAAGGGGACTAGCGGGACACAATGAGCAGTTCTTC,CASTIRGLAGHNEQFF
TRBJ1-2,TRBV5-1,.,many,TGCGCCAGCAGCTTTCGCATGACTGATATCTATGGCTACACCTTC,CASSFRMTDIYGYTF
TRBJ1-1,TRBV29-1,.,many,TGCAGCGTTGACAGGGGGAACACTGAAGCTTTCTTT,CSVDRGNTEAFF
TRBJ2-1,TRBV18,TRBD2,.,TGTGCCAGCTCACCAGTGCGGGAGAGGGTTGAGCAGTTCTTC,CASSPVRERVEQFF
TRBJ2-1,TRBV20-1,.,many,TGCAGTCCCTCAGGGGGGGCTGGCAATGAGCAGTTCTTC,CSPSGGAGNEQFF
TRBJ2-1,TRBV6-2/TRBV6-3,TRBD1,few,TGTGCCAGCAGCCACGGGACAGGGGGTTCGCAGTTCTTC,CASSHGTGGSQFF
TRBJ1-3,TRBV29-1,.,few,TGCAGCGTTGCGGGGGGCTCTGGAAACACCATATATTTT,CSVAGGSGNTIYF
TRBJ2-5,TRBV6-1,TRBD1,few,TGTGCCAGCACGCAATCCGGGACAGGGATAGGCGGGCAAGAGACCCAGTACTTC,CASTQSGTGIGGQETQYF
TRBJ2-1,TRBV27,.,few,TGTGCCAGCAGTGTACCAATGGGACCAACCTTCCTACAATGGGAGCAGTTCTTC,CASSVPMGPTFLQWEQFF
TRBJ2-5,TRBV20-1,.,.,TGCAGTGCCCCTATTCCGGGGTACCAAGAGACCCAGTACTTC,CSAPIPGYQETQYF
TRBJ2-5,TRBV20-1,.,few,TGCAGTGCTAGAGAGGGGGCGGGAGTAATAGAGACCCAGTACTTC,CSAREGAGVIETQYF
TRBJ2-1,TRBV7-9,TRBD2,.,TGTGCCAGCAGTCAGCGGGGGGGGATCTACAATGAGCAGTTCTTC,CASSQRGGIYNEQFF
TRBJ2-1,TRBV6-5,TRBD2,few,TGTGCCAGCAGTTACGAGATAGCGGGGGGGCAAAATGAGCAGTTCTTC,CASSYEIAGGQNEQFF
TRBJ2-5,TRBV20-1,TRBD2,many,TGCAGTGCTAGGCGAACTAGCGGGGAAGAGACCCAGTACTTC,CSARRTSGEETQYF
TRBJ1-4,TRBV15,.,many,TGTGCCACCAGCAGACCACAGGGTTTGCCGGAAAAACTGTTTTTT,CATSRPQGLPEKLFF
TRBJ2-2,TRBV7-9,TRBD2,few,TGTGCCAGCAGCACAGGACTAGCGGGAGCCGCCGGGGAGCTGTTTTTT,CASSTGLAGAAGELFF